This T cell receptor beta chain is from a study of cytomegalovirus exposure and HLA in healthy donors. For the study at large: Findings of an earlier analysis included about 100 million unique TCR beta sequences from around 180 million T cells. General study results and limits: Productive rates of about 87% or about 30% were seen for most TCR beta V segments in an earlier analysis.

This PCR relied on a set of 60 Vbeta primers and 13 Jbeta primers. TCRdb's table, derived via immunoSEQ multiplex PCR, lists solely in-frame clones and lacks some. The profile covers around 210,000 clones, with around 83% appearing a single time and roughly 0.24% taken by the ten largest. V was pared by 0 bases and J by 4 bases, with 6 bases of the junction left unmatched. The CDR3 extends over 17 amino acids. Germline values: CDR1 SGHVS, CDR2 FNYEAQ. Note on this clone: Its antigen is still unknown.

The chain combines TRBV7-6 with TRBJ1-6; 7 nucleotides line up with TRBD1. The source of this sequence is a girl aged 2 to 9 in good health and CMV-seronegative. Sequencing was carried out using PBMCs. CDR3 bases: TGTGCCAGCAGCTTAGCCCCAAGGACAGGTTATAATTCACCCCTCCACTTT. Its translation: CASSLAPRTGYNSPLHF.